This TCR beta chain emerged from a study of CD8+ T cells in alopecia areata. Whole-study results and caveats: Sequence data from scalp samples additionally include resident alphabeta T cells of normal skin.

This clone has just a few counts. Its specificity is unknown. The CDR3 runs to 14 residues. Germline CDR1 and CDR2: GTSNPN and SVGIG (reference sequence). The sequencing template was cDNA reverse transcribed from extracted RNA. Sequencing used immunoSEQ multiplex PCR; TCRdb keeps in-frame clones, though not all of them. The sample comprises some 190,000 clones, 60% to 70% of which are singletons, and about 0.65% rests with the top ten. The treatment: oral pan-JAK inhibitor, 5-10 mg twice daily. Lesional scalp punch biopsies and peripheral blood came from alopecia areata patients. Sample: CD4+ T cells sorted from blood, taken at week 4, from a patient treated with tofacitinib. V usage is TRBV30 and J usage is TRBJ1-1; 8 bases are shared with TRBD1. The origin of this receptor is a human donor with alopecia areata. The DNA for the CDR3 is TGTGGGGGACGACAGGGGCCCTTGAACACTGAAGCTTTCTTT. Translating it yields CGGRQGPLNTEAFF.